This T cell receptor beta chain was sequenced for a study of T cell responses to AZD1222 COVID-19 vaccine (dated by TCRdb to about 2021). Study-level background: AZD1222 recipients with second doses at about 4 weeks or about 12 weeks were pooled, because spike-specific TCR depth and breadth did not differ between schedules. TCR sequencing covered more than 230 trial participants: approximately 200 given two doses of AZD1222 and around 26 given two doses of MenACWY control vaccine. Trial participants were enrolled into age subgroups of 18-55, 56-69 and 70-plus years, which contained approximately 150, 28 and 58 TCR-sequenced participants, respectively.

The CDR3 regions of human TCRbeta chains were analyzed by immunosequencing. On the authors' methods: TCRs in the repertoires were compared against a reference library of SARS-CoV-2-specific TCRs that had been generated with the MIRA antigen-specificity platform. Breadth was defined as the fraction of unique TCRs that were SARS-CoV-2-associated, and depth was defined as the fraction of total T cells that were SARS-CoV-2-associated. Using the MIRA data, each spike-specific TCR was assigned both to the spike region to which the TCR was reactive and to a CD4 or CD8 class. Log10-transformed breadth and depth values were compared by one-way ANOVA with Sidak's multiple comparisons tests. In TCRdb, the immuneACCESS table is reduced to in-frame sequences with V and J assigned. These tables do not hold every clone; where another copy was compared, an unresolved V gene accounts for under half, and the others remain unexplained. V and J calls and clone size are as listed in that table; D and trimming were resolved from the DNA. This sample comprises 150,000 to 200,000 clones, roughly nine tenths of them detected only once. 1.6% of the sample belongs to the ten largest clones.

The time point label for this specimen denotes: baseline before first vaccination. Vaccinee samples came from UK trials COV001 and COV002, including a single-blind randomized controlled phase 2/3 trial of AZD1222 (ChAdOx1 nCoV-19) in healthy adults. Trial participant PBMC samples were collected at day 0 and day 28 after the second dose for TCRbeta chain sequencing. CDR1 and CDR2 (SGDLS, YYNGEE) derive from the germline V gene. Between the V and J ends, shortened by 0 bases and 2 bases respectively, the junction contains 12 bases. The CDR3 numbers 16 residues from cysteine through phenylalanine. Only CDR3 DNA is held: 48 bases, read in frame from base 1. Concerning this clone: Its antigen target is currently unknown. No much larger clone exists at a distance of one base, and base qualities are not known.

What the study reported, not specific to this receptor: Most participants were white British and females outnumbered males, and the authors suggested that clonal diversity may have been underestimated. Vaccine-associated CD4 TCRs spanned the whole spike protein, with dominant responses in regions 160-218 and 743-854. Only a handful of AZD1222 recipients were SARS-CoV-2 seropositive at baseline, limiting conclusions about previously exposed vaccinees. Reportedly, almost half of the unique spike-specific TCRs recognized epitopes lying outside the regions that are mutated in the B.1.351 and B.1.1.7 variants. After two AZD1222 doses, both the breadth and the depth of spike-specific TCRs were significantly higher than at day 0 and than in MenACWY recipients. Because no samples from the day 14 peak response were available, repertoires could be characterized only after the peak T cell response. In the small 56-69-year group, the increase in depth fell short of significance, most likely because of low power.

The rearranged segments are TRBV9 and TRBJ2-1; no D gene is confidently identified. The sample was peripheral blood, taken on day 0 of AZD1222 vaccination. The receptor comes from an adult in good health. CDR3 region: CASSVGRAQTYNEQFF. DNA sequence: TGTGCCAGCAGCGTAGGTAGGGCACAAACCTACAATGAGCAGTTCTTC.